One sample yielded the 19 T cell receptor beta chains listed below, sequenced in a study of regulatory T cells in long-lasting Graves disease. Library construction for TCR beta used iRepertoire HTBI primers and Arm-PCR of CDR3 regions. TCRdb recomputed calls from the multiplex PCR reads with MiXCR, one row per CDR3 protein. The sample includes about 500,000 distinct CDR3 sequences, roughly 16% of them seen just once. Indicated time point: newly diagnosed GD, antithyroid drugs for less than 3 months. After RNA was extracted from PBMCs, the TCR library was made from it. Separately, the same data were catalogued under a study of T cells in Graves' hyperthyroidism and ophthalmopathy.

This material consisted of peripheral blood mononuclear cells (PBMCs), taken at new diagnosis, from a patient treated with antithyroid drugs. The receptors come from a man aged 40-55 years with Graves disease.

The chain combines TRBV6-2 or TRBV6-3 with TRBJ2-1, with unresolved D. Germline V gene lookup returns CDR1 MNHEY and CDR2 SVGEGT. V shed 1 base and J shed 9 bases, with 10 bases lying between them. This CDR3 comprises 13 residues. The CDR3 coding sequence is TGTGCCAGCAGTTACTTCGCGGTTAGTGAGCAGTTCTTC. It specifies CASSYFAVSEQFF.

This clonotype has at least ten counts. The V gene is TRBV7-9, the J gene TRBJ2-1; D might be TRBD2 (6 bases). The CDR3 has 13 amino acids. V was trimmed by 0 bases and J by 7 bases, leaving 7 bases between them. Germline CDR1 is SEHNR and CDR2 is FQNEAQ (reference sequence). DNA of the CDR3: TGTGCCAGCAGCTTAGCGGAGGGAAATGAGCAGTTCTTC. Protein: CASSLAEGNEQFF.

Many counts were recorded for this clonotype. The V call is TRBV6-1, the J call TRBJ1-1; D is ambiguous. V lost 2 bases, J lost 2 bases, and 9 bases lay in between. CDR3 length: 14 residues. The germline CDR1 and CDR2 sequences are MNHNS and SASEGT. The CDR3 DNA follows: TGTGCCAGCAGTGAAATAGGTGTTAACACTGAAGCTTTCTTT. It yields the protein CASSEIGVNTEAFF.

The genes are TRBV28 and TRBJ2-5, with D perhaps matching TRBD2 (5 bases). Germline-derived CDR1 and CDR2 are MDHEN and SYDVKM. The CDR3 totals 14 residues. With 5 bases removed from V and 5 bases from J, the gap between germline ends came to 15 bases. The CDR3 DNA follows: TGTGCCAGCAGTACCGCTTTCGGCGGGGAGACCCAGTACTTC. Translation gives CASSTAFGGETQYF.

This clonotype has more than one count but fewer than ten. A read error may explain this, as a much larger clone is one base away. The rearrangement joins TRBV12-3 or TRBV12-4 to TRBJ1-1; D unclear. CDR3 length: 13 residues. In DNA form, the CDR3 reads TGTGCCAGCAGTTTAGTTTCGAACGGTGAAGCTTCCTTT. It codes for CASSLVSNGEASF.

This clonotype came up many times. The chain uses TRBV5-6 and TRBJ2-1; 8 bases match TRBD2. The J segment lost 16 bases and the V segment lost 0 bases, leaving 9 bases of the junction unmatched. Germline CDR1 is SGHDT and CDR2 is YYEEEE. The CDR3 consists of 13 residues. In nucleotides, the CDR3 is TGTGCCAGCAGCTTGGTCACGGGAGGGCAGTCCTTCTTC. Protein product: CASSLVTGGQSFF. The full variable domain, with the rest looked up from reference TRBV5-6 and TRBJ2-1, is DAGVTQSPTHLIKTRGQQVTLRCSPKSGHDTVSWYQQALGQGPQFIFQYYEEEERQRGNFPDRFSGHQFPNYSSELNVNALLLGDSALYLCASSLVTGGQSFFGPGTRLTVL.

Note on this clonotype: A much larger clone differs from this one at a single base, so this may be a read error. V is TRBV6-1 and J is TRBJ1-1, with TRBD1 identical over 7 bases. The CDR3 loop spans 13 amino acids. Germline V gene data show CDR1 as MNHNS and CDR2 as SASEGT. CDR3 region: CASKETGLSEASF. The CDR3 DNA reads TGTGCCAGCAAAGAGACAGGGCTCTCTGAAGCTTCCTTT.

This clonotype came up many times. The chain couples TRBV7-9 to TRBJ2-7; tentative D call: TRBD1 (6 bases). With 3 bases removed from V and 3 bases from J, the gap between germline ends came to 15 bases. The germline V gene encodes CDR1 SEHNR and CDR2 FQNEAQ (reference sequence). The CDR3 loop spans 15 amino acids. The CDR3 region has the DNA TGTGCCAGCAGCTTCTCCGACAGGATGATCTACGAGCAGTACTTC. It specifies CASSFSDRMIYEQYF.

J is TRBJ1-5 and V is TRBV6-1, with unresolved D. There are 12 residues in the CDR3. Germline V gives CDR1 MNHNS, CDR2 SASEGT. The CDR3 DNA reads as TGTGCTTCCGGAACAGTCAATCAGCCCCAGCATTTT. Translated: CASGTVNQPQHF.

This clonotype has at least ten counts. The CDR3 DNA follows: TGTGCCAGCAGTTATAAAGCGGGAGTGAGGGATGAGCAGTTCTTC. It specifies CASSYKAGVRDEQFF. V gene TRBV12-3 or TRBV12-4 combines with J gene TRBJ2-1; 8 nucleotides line up with TRBD2. This CDR3 region has 15 residues. Trimming at V came to 4 bases and at J to 8 bases, leaving 10 bases not matched to a gene.

This clonotype was counted at least ten times. The chain employs TRBV7-3 and TRBJ2-1, with D tentatively TRBD1 or TRBD2 (5 bases each). The CDR3 loop spans 15 amino acids. The V end was cut by 5 bases, the J end by 2 bases, with 13 bases between. Per germline, CDR1 SGHTA and CDR2 FQGTGA. CDR3 DNA: TGTGCCAGCAGCCGGGACCCCCGGCCCTACAATGAGCAGTTCTTC. Amino acids: CASSRDPRPYNEQFF.

This clonotype was detected ten times or more. This chain joins TRBV20-1 and TRBJ1-4; a possible D gene is TRBD1 (6 bases). Looked up from germline, CDR1 is DFQATT and CDR2 is SNEGSKA (reference sequence). The length of the CDR3 is 14 residues. V lost 3 bases to trimming and J lost 5 bases, with 13 bases between them. The CDR3 sequence: CSARTGGRNEKLFF. The CDR3 bases are TGCAGTGCTAGGACAGGAGGGCGGAATGAAAAACTGTTTTTT.

This clonotype has at least ten counts. The chain employs TRBV7-2 and TRBJ2-7; D ambiguous. The CDR3 runs 14 residues. Germline V gene sequence: CDR1 SGHTA, CDR2 FQGNSA. V was shortened by 0 bases and J by 2 bases, with 8 bases between the two germline ends. CDR3 DNA: TGTGCCAGCAGCTTAGCGGCGGATGCCTACGAGCAGTACTTC. This codes for CASSLAADAYEQYF.

As to this clonotype: Given a far larger clone just one base away, this is likely a sequencing read error. The chain employs TRBV3-1 and TRBJ2-7, with D perhaps TRBD2 (6 bases). Germline values: CDR1 LGHDT, CDR2 YNNKEL (reference sequence). The V end lost 4 bases, the J end lost 7 bases, and 23 bases lay between the germline ends. This CDR3 has 16 residues. The CDR3 DNA reads TGTGCCAGCAGCCCGTCCGGGAGAGTCGTGTGGCATGAGCAGTACTTC. The encoded protein is CASSPSGRVVWHEQYF.

This clonotype was counted ten times or more. The genes are TRBV24-1 and TRBJ2-4, with 9 bases matching TRBD1. The CDR3 has 15 amino acids. CDR1 and CDR2 (germline): KGHDR, SFDVKD. Trimming took 4 bases from V and 7 from J; bases not matched to a gene: 7. The chain's CDR3 is CATSETQGAQNIQYF. CDR3 sequence (DNA): TGTGCCACCAGTGAGACACAGGGGGCGCAGAACATTCAGTACTTC.

This clonotype was counted ten times or more. The CDR3 reads CASSYSVTTLSTDTQYF. CDR3 bases: TGTGCCAGCAGTTACTCGGTTACAACCCTTAGCACAGATACGCAGTATTTT. The chain couples TRBV6-2 or TRBV6-3 to TRBJ2-3; D uncertain. This CDR3 is built from 17 residues. Trimming took off 0 bases at V and 0 bases at J, with 13 bases between the two ends. Germline loops: CDR1 MNHEY, CDR2 SVGEGT.

This clonotype was seen repeatedly, ten times or more. The chain employs TRBV30 and TRBJ1-4, with unresolved D. CDR1 is GTSNPN, CDR2 SVGIG, per germline (reference sequence). V was pared by 3 bases and J by 7 bases, with 6 bases between. The CDR3 runs 11 residues. DNA of the CDR3: TGTGCCTGGAGGGGATTTGAAAAACTGTTTTTT. Residues: CAWRGFEKLFF.

This clonotype was counted many times. The CDR3 here is CASSLRLAGDNEQYF. The CDR3 DNA follows: TGTGCCAGCAGCTTAAGGCTAGCGGGAGATAACGAGCAGTACTTC. The rearrangement uses TRBV11-2 and TRBJ2-7; 10 positions agree with TRBD2. Germline V gene lookup returns CDR1 SGHAT and CDR2 FQNNGV. This CDR3 region has 15 residues. The ends lost 2 bases at V and 5 bases at J; junction bases unmatched: 6. Using reference TRBV11-2 and TRBJ2-7 for the parts outside the CDR3, the full variable domain is EAGVAQSPRYKIIEKRQSVAFWCNPISGHATLYWYQQILGQGPKLLIQFQNNGVVDDSQLPKDRFSAERLKGVDSTLKIQPAKLEDSAVYLCASSLRLAGDNEQYFGPGTRLTVT.

This clonotype was detected ten times or more. This chain links TRBV28 with TRBJ2-5; D may match TRBD1 or TRBD2 (6 bases each). Deletions cut 2 bases from V and 7 bases from J, with 11 bases between. Per the germline V gene, CDR1 is MDHEN and CDR2 is SYDVKM. CDR3 size: 13 residues. CDR3 amino acids: CASSLGGGGTQYF. Here the CDR3 DNA reads TGTGCCAGCAGTTTAGGAGGGGGTGGGACCCAGTACTTC.